The T cell receptor beta chain under discussion was sequenced for a study of T cell repertoires in cytomegalovirus infection. On the study more broadly: Well-studied HLA-B-restricted epitopes and recently identified HLA-C-restricted epitopes of CMV were both used in the study. Based on public TCR beta signatures, there were indications of CMV infection and of a matching HLA type. Study-wide findings and caveats: Predominance within the ex vivo response was attributable to HLA-C-restricted CMV-specific TCR beta clonotypes.

The ends lost 0 bases at V and 2 bases at J; junction bases unmatched: 6. The CDR3 has 17 residues. Germline CDR1 and CDR2: LGHNA and YNFKEQ. This clonotype was picked up a small number of times. Its antigen is not identified. From the reads, TCRdb called clonotypes with MiXCR, one entry per CDR3 protein. The table includes 750,000 to 900,000 distinct CDR3 sequences, 25% to 35% detected once. The sample consisted of cultured CD8+ T cells from PBMCs, taken from culture after CMV antigen stimulation. V and J are TRBV4-2 and TRBJ2-3; 9 nucleotides match TRBD2. This receptor was taken from a human donor in good health (CMV status not recorded). Some clones in this sample may be carry-over from other donors' samples. CDR3 DNA sequence: TGTGCCAGCAGCCAAGATGGAGAGCGGGGGGTCACAGATACGCAGTATTTT. This gives the protein CASSQDGERGVTDTQYF.